The 32 T cell receptor beta chains below were found in one sample sequenced in a study of CD8+ T cells in alopecia areata. Reverse transcribed after extraction, RNA yielded cDNA as the sequencing template. The assay was immunoSEQ multiplex PCR, and TCRdb's table has in-frame clones only and misses some. The repertoire holds over 150,000 clones, with about 56% as singletons. The specimen sequenced was CD8+ T cells sorted from blood. The receptors originated from a human donor in good health.

The chain uses TRBV2 and TRBJ2-6; D possibly corresponds to TRBD2 (6 bases). This CDR3 is built from 13 residues. Germline-derived CDR1 and CDR2 are SNHLY and FYNNEI. V dropped 10 bases and J dropped 2 bases, with 9 bases sitting between them. The CDR3 DNA follows: TGTGCCACCGGGGAGGCTGGGGCCAACGTCCTGACTTTC. Its translation is CATGEAGANVLTF.

The genes are TRBV5-1 and TRBJ2-1; D is unclear. Germline-derived CDR1 and CDR2 are SGHRS and YFSETQ. This CDR3 is built from 15 residues. Trimming left V 1 base short and J 3 bases short, with 11 bases between. The DNA of the CDR3 is TGCGCCAGCAGCTTGTATTGGCTTTTCTACAATGAGCAGTTCTTC. Protein: CASSLYWLFYNEQFF.

The chain combines TRBV4-3 with TRBJ2-7; 10 bases match TRBD1. CDR1 is LGHNA and CDR2 is YSLEER in the germline V gene. CDR3 size: 15 residues. V shed 4 bases and J 2 bases; nucleotides not matched to a gene: 5. CDR3 residues: CASSLGTGATYEQYF. The DNA for the CDR3 is TGCGCCAGCAGCCTCGGGACAGGGGCCACCTACGAGCAGTACTTC.

The chain couples TRBV29-1 to TRBJ1-2; 9 bases match TRBD1. Trimming removed 3 bases from V and 5 bases from J; junction bases left unmatched: 4. Looked up from germline, CDR1 is SQVTM and CDR2 is ANQGSEA. This CDR3 comprises 13 residues. The CDR3 is CSVEVGTGYGYTF. CDR3 sequence (DNA): TGCAGCGTTGAGGTGGGGACAGGGTATGGCTACACCTTC.

This chain links TRBV5-1 with TRBJ2-1; no definite D call. Looked up from germline, CDR1 is SGHRS and CDR2 is YFSETQ. The CDR3 extends over 15 amino acids. With 3 bases removed from V and 0 bases from J, the gap between germline ends came to 10 bases. The CDR3 DNA is TGCGCCAGCAGCTCAGGTATTAGCTCCTACAATGAGCAGTTCTTC. It is translated as CASSSGISSYNEQFF.

The DNA for the CDR3 is TGTGCCAGCTCACCCCCCTTCGGGGACAGCCAAGAGACCCAGTACTTC. Its protein product is CASSPPFGDSQETQYF. V usage is TRBV18 and J usage is TRBJ2-5; TRBD1 agrees at 7 bases. The trim removed 3 bases at V and 1 base at J, leaving 8 bases unmatched. The CDR3 runs 16 residues. Germline CDR1 and CDR2: KGHSH and LQKENI. The full variable domain, with the rest looked up from reference TRBV18 and TRBJ2-5, is NAGVMQNPRHLVRRRGQEARLRCSPMKGHSHVYWYRQLPEEGLKFMVYLQKENIIDESGMPKERFSAEFPKEGPSILRIQQVVRGDSAAYFCASSPPFGDSQETQYFGPGTRLLVL.

The chain couples TRBV7-9 to TRBJ2-3; no clear D gene. Germline loops: CDR1 SEHNR, CDR2 FQNEAQ (reference sequence). The CDR3 sequence is 15 residues long. Trimming pared 5 bases from V and 4 bases from J, leaving 16 bases between. CDR3 DNA: TGTGCCAGCAGCCTTTTACCCCGCAACGCAGATACGCAGTATTTT. Protein: CASSLLPRNADTQYF.

V usage is TRBV6-1 and J usage is TRBJ1-1, with TRBD1 matching over 7 bases. Germline CDR1 reads MNHNS; CDR2 reads SASEGT. The length of the CDR3 is 14 residues. V dropped 3 bases and J dropped 4; count of bases not matched to a gene: 5. This chain's CDR3 is CASSDRGPGTEAFF. The CDR3 DNA reads as TGTGCCAGCAGTGATAGGGGGCCGGGCACTGAAGCTTTCTTT.

The chain employs TRBV6-6 and TRBJ2-4; a weak D match, TRBD1 (6 bases). Germline V gives CDR1 MNHNY, CDR2 SVGAGI (reference sequence). The CDR3 length is 13 residues. Trimming removed 8 bases at V and 5 bases at J, with 13 bases between. CDR3 protein: CASSAGVENIQYF. As DNA, the CDR3 is TGTGCCAGCTCAGCAGGGGTAGAAAACATTCAGTACTTC.

V usage is TRBV14 and J usage is TRBJ1-2; D is unclear. Germline CDR1 is SGHDN and CDR2 is FVKESK. The CDR3 totals 15 residues. Trimming removed 4 bases at V and 4 bases at J, with 16 bases between. The CDR3 spells CASSPELDTIYGYTF. The CDR3 bases are TGTGCCAGCAGCCCGGAGCTCGACACCATCTATGGCTACACCTTC.

This rearrangement joins TRBV7-4 to TRBJ2-2; D gene ambiguous. Trimming stripped 0 bases from V and 7 bases from J, with 0 bases between. This CDR3 region has 11 residues. CDR1 SGHVT and CDR2 SQSDAQ come from the germline V gene. The CDR3 reads CASSLAGELFF. DNA for the CDR3: TGTGCCAGCAGCTTAGCCGGGGAGCTGTTTTTT.

V usage is TRBV5-6 and J usage is TRBJ2-7; D gene unclear. CDR1 SGHDT and CDR2 YYEEEE come from the germline V gene. The CDR3 sequence is 12 residues long. V shed 1 base and J shed 0 bases, with 2 bases lying between them. In nucleotides, the CDR3 is TGTGCCAGCAGCTTGATCTCCTACGAGCAGTACTTC. It translates to CASSLISYEQYF. Using reference TRBV5-6 and TRBJ2-7 for the parts outside the CDR3, the full variable domain is DAGVTQSPTHLIKTRGQQVTLRCSPKSGHDTVSWYQQALGQGPQFIFQYYEEEERQRGNFPDRFSGHQFPNYSSELNVNALLLGDSALYLCASSLISYEQYFGPGTRLTVT.

J is TRBJ1-2 and V is TRBV6-1; D is ambiguous. Germline assignment: CDR1 MNHNS and CDR2 SASEGT. Trimming shortened V by 6 bases and J by 5 bases, and 16 bases separated the two germline ends. CDR3 size: 14 residues. The CDR3 spells CASSLIGHNYGYTF. The CDR3 bases are TGTGCCAGCAGCCTAATCGGTCATAATTATGGCTACACCTTC.

The chain carries TRBV27 and TRBJ2-3; the D gene is possibly TRBD1 (6 bases). In germline, CDR1 is MNHEY, CDR2 SMNVEV (reference sequence). The V end was cut by 5 bases, the J end by 1 base, with 10 bases between. The length of the CDR3 is 14 residues. The CDR3 here is CASSPWTGTDTQYF. The DNA of the CDR3 is TGTGCCAGCAGTCCGTGGACAGGCACAGATACGCAGTATTTT.

This clone was detected once. The V gene is TRBV11-2, the J gene TRBJ2-3; 7 nucleotides agree with TRBD1. Germline CDR1 is SGHAT and CDR2 is FQNNGV. The CDR3 runs 15 residues. With V trimmed by 5 bases and J by 5 bases, 10 bases remained unmatched. The CDR3 nucleotides read TGTGCCAGCAGCCTCCTAGGGGGCAGCGGAGATACGCAGTATTTT. Its protein product is CASSLLGGSGDTQYF.

A few counts support this clone. This chain uses TRBV5-1 with TRBJ2-5, with 7 bases matching TRBD2. Trimming took 0 bases from V and 5 from J; bases not matched to a gene: 4. Germline CDR1 SGHRS, CDR2 YFSETQ. This CDR3 contains 14 residues. CDR3 DNA: TGCGCCAGCAGCTTGGAGCGGGGCAGGGAGACCCAGTACTTC. Protein: CASSLERGRETQYF.

This chain uses TRBV25-1 with TRBJ2-3; perhaps TRBD2 as D (6 bases). In germline, CDR1 is MGHDK, CDR2 SYGVNS. The CDR3 sequence is 15 residues long. V lost 5 bases and J 5 bases, leaving 17 bases between the germline ends. In nucleotides, the CDR3 is TGTGCCAGCAGTATCGGGACTGGGGCTGGAGATACGCAGTATTTT. Its translation is CASSIGTGAGDTQYF.

There are a few counts of this clone. This chain joins TRBV18 and TRBJ1-3, with a possible D match to TRBD1 (5 bases). Trimming removed 5 bases from V and 0 bases from J, with 14 bases in between. Germline CDR1 reads KGHSH; CDR2 reads LQKENI. This CDR3 has 16 residues. CDR3 residues: CASSTQGESSGNTIYF. CDR3 nucleotides: TGTGCCAGCTCAACGCAAGGGGAGAGCTCTGGAAACACCATATATTTT.

This clone appeared once. This chain joins TRBV6-6 and TRBJ2-5, with TRBD1 matching over 8 bases. The CDR3 covers 16 residues. The V and J ends lost 6 bases and 5 bases, in that order; junction bases with no gene match: 14. CDR1 is MNHNY and CDR2 is SVGAGI in the germline V gene (reference sequence). CDR3 DNA sequence: TGTGCCAGCAGGCCGGAAGGCCGACAGGGGATGGAGACCCAGTACTTC. Its translation: CASRPEGRQGMETQYF.

The chain combines TRBV4-1 with TRBJ2-2; a possible D gene is TRBD2 (5 bases). Germline assignment: CDR1 MGHRA and CDR2 YSYEKL. V was pared by 10 bases and J by 1 base, with 7 bases between. The CDR3 runs to 12 residues. This chain's CDR3 is CATGGNTGELFF. The CDR3 nucleotides are TGCGCCACCGGAGGGAACACCGGGGAGCTGTTTTTT.

This clone has more than one count but fewer than ten. The genes are TRBV7-3 and TRBJ2-1, with TRBD2 matching 11 bases. CDR1 and CDR2 from the germline V gene are SGHTA and FQGTGA. V lost 2 bases, J lost 5 bases, and 8 bases stayed unmatched. The CDR3 consists of 17 residues. The CDR3 sequence: CASSLLSGGAEDNEQFF. DNA of the CDR3: TGTGCCAGCAGCTTACTTAGCGGGGGGGCCGAAGACAATGAGCAGTTCTTC.

This clone was seen a handful of times. The CDR3 DNA follows: TGTGCCAGCAGCGTTCCGGACAGTAAAGAGACCCAGTACTTC. It specifies CASSVPDSKETQYF. V and J are TRBV9 and TRBJ2-5; tentative D call: TRBD1 (6 bases). Per the germline V gene, CDR1 is SGDLS and CDR2 is YYNGEE. This CDR3 region has 14 residues. Trimming shortened V by 2 bases and J by 3 bases, and 11 bases separated the two germline ends. Supplemented by reference TRBV9 and TRBJ2-5, the full variable domain reads DSGVTQTPKHLITATGQRVTLRCSPRSGDLSVYWYQQSLDQGLQFLIQYYNGEERAKGNILERFSAQQFPDLHSELNLSSLELGDSALYFCASSVPDSKETQYFGPGTRLLVL.

The CDR3: CASSLDRVNEQYF. CDR3 in DNA: TGTGCCAGCAGCCTTGACAGGGTCAACGAGCAGTACTTC. The chain couples TRBV7-9 to TRBJ2-7; 7 bases agree with TRBD1. This CDR3 has 13 residues. Germline loops: CDR1 SEHNR, CDR2 FQNEAQ (reference sequence). The V and J ends lost 5 bases and 5 bases, in that order; junction bases with no gene match: 6. Complete variable domain (other parts from reference TRBV7-9 and TRBJ2-7): DTGVSQNPRHKITKRGQNVTFRCDPISEHNRLYWYRQTLGQGPEFLTYFQNEAQLEKSRLLSDRFSAERPKGSFSTLEIQRTEQGDSAMYLCASSLDRVNEQYFGPGTRLTVT.

The J gene is TRBJ2-7, the V gene TRBV9, with a weak D call TRBD1 (6 bases). Germline values: CDR1 SGDLS, CDR2 YYNGEE. V was cut by 1 base and J by 2 bases, with 13 bases left in between. The CDR3 contains 15 residues. CDR3 coding DNA: TGTGCCAGCAGCGTACAGGGGAGCCCCACCTACGAGCAGTACTTC. This sequence encodes CASSVQGSPTYEQYF.

Notes on this clone: The sample carries other DNA sequences with the same CDR3. CDR3 sequence: CASSSGTGYEQYF. In nucleotides, the CDR3 is TGTGCCAGCAGTTCCGGGACAGGCTACGAGCAGTACTTC. The gene calls are TRBV27 and TRBJ2-7; TRBD1 matches at 8 bases. V dropped 4 bases and J dropped 3; count of bases not matched to a gene: 2. The CDR3 has 13 amino acids. Germline assignment: CDR1 MNHEY and CDR2 SMNVEV (reference sequence).

The chain has TRBV5-1 and TRBJ1-1; tentative D call: TRBD1 (6 bases). CDR1 is SGHRS, CDR2 YFSETQ, per germline. The length of the CDR3 is 14 residues. Trimming stripped 0 bases from V and 1 base from J, with 7 bases between. The CDR3 coding sequence is TGCGCCAGCAGCTTGGGCAGGGGGAACACTGAAGCTTTCTTT. Its protein product is CASSLGRGNTEAFF.

The rearrangement links TRBV7-2 to TRBJ2-6; tentatively, D is TRBD1 (6 bases). Germline V gene data show CDR1 as SGHTA and CDR2 as FQGNSA. V was cut by 3 bases and J by 1 base, with 13 bases left in between. This CDR3 contains 17 residues. In DNA form, the CDR3 reads TGTGCCAGCAGCTTCTACCCACAGGGTTCTGGGGCCAACGTCCTGACTTTC. This gives the protein CASSFYPQGSGANVLTF.

J is TRBJ2-7 and V is TRBV29-1; unclear D gene. Trimming took 6 bases from V and 5 from J, leaving 17 bases between them. The CDR3 is 13 residues long. Germline CDR1 and CDR2: SQVTM and ANQGSEA. Here the CDR3 DNA reads TGCAGCGTACGGGTAGGCTTAGGCAACGAGCAGTACTTC. Amino acid sequence: CSVRVGLGNEQYF.

This clone was observed a single time. The chain couples TRBV27 to TRBJ1-2; D unresolved. Per germline, CDR1 MNHEY and CDR2 SMNVEV (reference sequence). The CDR3 length is 11 residues. The V gene lost 9 bases and the J gene lost 7 bases, with 12 bases spanning the gap. The CDR3, as DNA: TGTGCCAGGACGGGAAAGGGTGGCTACACCTTC. It codes for CARTGKGGYTF.

The chain employs TRBV7-9 and TRBJ1-3; D ambiguous. This CDR3 is 16 amino acids long. Looked up from germline, CDR1 is SEHNR and CDR2 is FQNEAQ (reference sequence). With 6 bases removed from V and 0 bases from J, the gap between germline ends came to 15 bases. CDR3 protein: CASSRKSAGSGNTIYF. The DNA for the CDR3 is TGTGCCAGCAGTAGGAAATCGGCGGGCTCTGGAAACACCATATATTTT.

This clone showed up just once. The chain has TRBV27 and TRBJ1-2, with D perhaps matching TRBD1 (6 bases). V shed 8 bases and J shed 4 bases, with 14 bases lying between them. The CDR3 has 13 residues. Looked up from germline, CDR1 is MNHEY and CDR2 is SMNVEV (reference sequence). CDR3 nucleotide sequence: TGTGCCAGCGGGGGAGGGGACACCTATGGCTACACCTTC. Its translation is CASGGGDTYGYTF.

V and J are TRBV4-1 and TRBJ2-1; perhaps TRBD2 as D (5 bases). The CDR3 runs 13 residues. V lost 1 base and J 8 bases, leaving 9 bases between the germline ends. Germline V gene sequence: CDR1 MGHRA, CDR2 YSYEKL. CDR3 loop: CASSQGAGDEQFF. As DNA, the CDR3 is TGCGCCAGCAGCCAAGGTGCCGGGGATGAGCAGTTCTTC.